This TCR beta chain is from a study of OX40 agonist ivuxolimab in advanced cancers. Whole-study results and caveats: Antigen specificity remained undetermined for the expanded peripheral T cells.

Germline V gene lookup returns CDR1 SNHLY and CDR2 FYNNEI. V lost 8 bases to trimming and J lost 2 bases, with 7 bases between them. The CDR3 contains 13 residues. With regard to this clone: Antigen specificity is unknown.

Measured with immunoSEQ multiplex PCR; TCRdb has only the in-frame clones, and not every one. This table holds around 100,000 clones, roughly nine tenths found once. The receptor was derived from an adult with an advanced solid tumor such as melanoma, head and neck, liver or kidney cancer. The V and J genes are TRBV2 and TRBJ2-6; no clear D. Sample: CD4+ or CD8+ T cells sorted from blood, taken in a trial of the OX40 agonist ivuxolimab. CDR3 sequence reads: CASLATGANVLTF. CDR3 DNA: TGTGCCAGCCTGGCGACTGGGGCCAACGTCCTGACTTTC.